These T cell receptor beta chains were read from a single sample in a study of T cell responses to AZD1222 COVID-19 vaccine. Libraries were prepared by immunoSEQ multiplex PCR; TCRdb keeps only in-frame clonotypes and omits some of them. The table has roughly 70,000 clones, 80% to 90% seen once. The material was peripheral blood, obtained 28 days after the second AZD1222 dose. The receptors come from an adult who received the AZD1222 COVID-19 vaccine. Each CDR3 is given with its conserved first and last residue. Fields, in order: CDR3 protein, CDR3 DNA, D gene, J gene, V gene, clone size. D genes are given only for firm matches. Size is omitted from some rows. Given values are once, few, many or a class for expanded clones.

CASSPWTGEKLFF,TGTGCCAGCAGCCCGTGGACAGGGGAAAAACTGTTTTTT,TRBD1,TRBJ1-4,TRBV7-7,.
CASSAGQVLGNTIYF,TGTGCCAGCAGCGCGGGACAGGTCCTTGGAAACACCATATATTTT,TRBD1,TRBJ1-3,TRBV7-9,.
CASSYVGDQPQHF,TGTGCCAGCAGTTACGTGGGGGATCAGCCCCAGCATTTT,.,TRBJ1-5,TRBV6-6,.
CASSLSGTSYNEQFF,TGTGCCAGCAGCTTAAGCGGGACATCCTACAATGAGCAGTTCTTC,.,TRBJ2-1,TRBV7-3,.
CASSRTISGATNEKLFF,TGTGCCAGCAGCCGAACGATCTCAGGTGCAACTAATGAAAAACTGTTTTTT,.,TRBJ1-4,TRBV5-8,.
CASSWREEVYTGELFF,TGTGCCAGCAGTTGGCGGGAAGAGGTCTACACCGGGGAGCTGTTTTTT,.,TRBJ2-2,TRBV7-8,.
CASSPIGTGELFF,TGCGCCAGCAGTCCGATAGGGACCGGGGAGCTGTTTTTT,.,TRBJ2-2,TRBV5-1,once
CASRPYGQGRENEQFF,TGTGCCAGCAGGCCCTACGGACAGGGCCGGGAAAATGAGCAGTTCTTC,TRBD1,TRBJ2-1,TRBV5-4,once
CASSYSGITGELFF,TGTGCCAGCAGTTACTCAGGGATCACCGGGGAGCTGTTTTTT,.,TRBJ2-2,TRBV6-5,.
CASSGSSGANTGELFF,TGCGCCAGCAGCGGTTCTAGCGGAGCGAACACCGGGGAGCTGTTTTTT,TRBD2,TRBJ2-2,TRBV5-1,few
CASKVGNLNTEAFF,TGTGCCAGCAAGGTGGGCAACCTGAACACTGAAGCTTTCTTT,.,TRBJ1-1,TRBV6-5,.
CASGSPGGGIRENEQFF,TGTGCTAGTGGTTCCCCCGGGGGGGGGATTCGGGAGAATGAGCAGTTCTTC,TRBD2,TRBJ2-1,TRBV12-5,.
CASSPTGEGAMNTEAFF,TGTGCCAGCAGCCCCACAGGGGAGGGGGCTATGAACACTGAAGCTTTCTTT,TRBD1,TRBJ1-1,TRBV7-3,.
CASSYAGTDTQYF,TGTGCCAGCAGTTACGCGGGCACAGATACGCAGTATTTT,.,TRBJ2-3,TRBV6-5,.
CAAGRGGNTEAFF,TGTGCCGCCGGCCGAGGGGGGAACACTGAAGCTTTCTTT,.,TRBJ1-1,TRBV15,.
CATQEAYGYTF,TGTGCCACTCAGGAGGCCTATGGCTACACCTTC,.,TRBJ1-2,TRBV19,.
CASSLAGDGSIEKLFF,TGCGCCAGCAGCTTGGCGGGGGACGGATCGATCGAAAAACTGTTTTTT,.,TRBJ1-4,TRBV5-1,once